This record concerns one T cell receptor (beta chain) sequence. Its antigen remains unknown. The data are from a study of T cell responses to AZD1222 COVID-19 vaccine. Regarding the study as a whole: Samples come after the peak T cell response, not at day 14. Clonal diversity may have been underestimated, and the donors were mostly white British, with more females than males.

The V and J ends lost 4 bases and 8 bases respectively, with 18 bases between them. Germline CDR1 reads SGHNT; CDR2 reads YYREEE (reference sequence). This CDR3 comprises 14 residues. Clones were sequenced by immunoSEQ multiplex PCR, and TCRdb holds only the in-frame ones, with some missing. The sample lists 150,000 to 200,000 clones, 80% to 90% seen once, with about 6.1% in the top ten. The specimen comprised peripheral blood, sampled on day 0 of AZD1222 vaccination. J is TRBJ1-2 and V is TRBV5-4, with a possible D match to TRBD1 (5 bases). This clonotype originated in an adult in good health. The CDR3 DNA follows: TGTGCCAGCAGCCAGGCAGGCAGGGCGGGCGGCTACACCTTC. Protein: CASSQAGRAGGYTF.